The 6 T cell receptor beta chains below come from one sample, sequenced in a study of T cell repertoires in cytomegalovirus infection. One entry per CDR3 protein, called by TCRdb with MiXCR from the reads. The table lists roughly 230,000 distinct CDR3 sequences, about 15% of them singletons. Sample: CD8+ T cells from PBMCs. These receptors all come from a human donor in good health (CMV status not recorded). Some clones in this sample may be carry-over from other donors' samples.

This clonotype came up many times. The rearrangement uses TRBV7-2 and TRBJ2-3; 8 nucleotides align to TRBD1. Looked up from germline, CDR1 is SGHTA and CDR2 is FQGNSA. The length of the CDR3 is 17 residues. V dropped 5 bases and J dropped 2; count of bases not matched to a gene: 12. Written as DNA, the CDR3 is TGTGCCAGCAGCACTACCGACAGGGGCCTCGACACAGATACGCAGTATTTT. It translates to CASSTTDRGLDTDTQYF.

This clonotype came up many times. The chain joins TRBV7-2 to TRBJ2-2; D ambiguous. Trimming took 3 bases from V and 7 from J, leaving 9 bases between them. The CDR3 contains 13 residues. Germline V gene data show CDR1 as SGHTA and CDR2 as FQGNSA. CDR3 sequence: CASSFGDYGELFF. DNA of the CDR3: TGTGCCAGCAGCTTTGGTGATTACGGGGAGCTGTTTTTT.

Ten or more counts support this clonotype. The CDR3 protein is CASSLLIGQGHEQFF. The CDR3 DNA reads as TGTGCCAGCAGCCTCTTGATTGGGCAGGGCCATGAGCAGTTCTTC. V and J are TRBV7-9 and TRBJ2-1; possible D gene TRBD1, 5 bases. The CDR3 is 15 residues long. The germline gives CDR1 SEHNR, CDR2 FQNEAQ (reference sequence). V lost 5 bases, J lost 8 bases, and 19 bases lay in between.

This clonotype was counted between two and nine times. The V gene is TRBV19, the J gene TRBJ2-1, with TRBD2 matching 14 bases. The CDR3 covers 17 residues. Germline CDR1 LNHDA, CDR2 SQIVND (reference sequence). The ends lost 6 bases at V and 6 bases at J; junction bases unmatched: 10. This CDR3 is CASSPTRGLAGVNEQFF. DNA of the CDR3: TGTGCCAGTAGCCCAACCAGGGGACTAGCGGGGGTCAATGAGCAGTTCTTC.

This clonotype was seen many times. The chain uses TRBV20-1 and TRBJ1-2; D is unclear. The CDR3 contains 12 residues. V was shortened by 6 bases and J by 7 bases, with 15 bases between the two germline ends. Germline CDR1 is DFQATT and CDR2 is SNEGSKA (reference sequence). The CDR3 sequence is CSAPPGNGGYTF. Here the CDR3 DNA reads TGCAGTGCCCCCCCGGGGAATGGTGGCTACACCTTC.

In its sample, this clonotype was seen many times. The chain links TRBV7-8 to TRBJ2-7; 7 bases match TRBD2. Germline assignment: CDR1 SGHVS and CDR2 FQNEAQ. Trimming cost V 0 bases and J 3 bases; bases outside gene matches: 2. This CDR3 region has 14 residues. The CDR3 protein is CASSLASGGYEQYF. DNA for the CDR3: TGTGCCAGCAGCTTAGCGTCGGGGGGCTACGAGCAGTACTTC.